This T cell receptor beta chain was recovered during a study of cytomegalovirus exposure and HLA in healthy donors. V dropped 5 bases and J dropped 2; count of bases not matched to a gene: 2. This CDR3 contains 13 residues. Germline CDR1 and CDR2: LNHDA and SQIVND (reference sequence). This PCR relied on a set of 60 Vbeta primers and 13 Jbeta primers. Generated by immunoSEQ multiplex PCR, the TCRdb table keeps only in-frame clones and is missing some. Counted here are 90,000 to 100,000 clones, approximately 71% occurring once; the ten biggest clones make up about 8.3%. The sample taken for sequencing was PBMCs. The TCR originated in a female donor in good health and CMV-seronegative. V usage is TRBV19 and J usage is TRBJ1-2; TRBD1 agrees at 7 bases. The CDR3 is CASSSTGNYGYTF. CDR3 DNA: TGTGCCAGTAGTTCGACAGGGAACTATGGCTACACCTTC.